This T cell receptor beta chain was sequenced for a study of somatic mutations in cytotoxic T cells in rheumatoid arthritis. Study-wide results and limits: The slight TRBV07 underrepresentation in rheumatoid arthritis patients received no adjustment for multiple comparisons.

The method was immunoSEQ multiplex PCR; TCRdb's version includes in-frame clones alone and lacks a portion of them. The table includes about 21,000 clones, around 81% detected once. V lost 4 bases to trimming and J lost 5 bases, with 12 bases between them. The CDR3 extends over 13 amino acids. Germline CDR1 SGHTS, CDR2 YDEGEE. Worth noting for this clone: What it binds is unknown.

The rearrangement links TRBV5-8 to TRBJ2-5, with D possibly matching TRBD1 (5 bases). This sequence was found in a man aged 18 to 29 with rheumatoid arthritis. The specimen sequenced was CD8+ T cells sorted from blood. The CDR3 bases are TGTGCCAGCAGCCCTGCCCAGGGTGAGACCCAGTACTTC. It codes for CASSPAQGETQYF.